This T cell receptor (beta chain) was identified during a study of blood T cell repertoires in COVID-19. There are 15 residues in the CDR3. The method was immunoSEQ multiplex PCR; TCRdb's version includes in-frame clones alone and lacks a portion of them. Of approximately 120,000 clones listed, less than 90% are singletons. This chain uses TRBV21-1 with TRBJ1-6; the table's D call, TRBD1, has no DNA check behind it. TRBV21-1 constitutes a pseudogene. Specimen: peripheral blood. The clonotype was recovered from a man at least 80 years old with active or convalescent COVID-19. CDR3 loop: CASSIQGAADSPLHF. The DNA for the CDR3 is TGTGCCAGCAGCATCCAGGGGGCCGCGGATTCACCCCTCCACTTT.